Described below is a single TCR beta chain sequence and its context. Antigen: not known. The PCR contained 60 Vbeta and 13 Jbeta primers. Using immunoSEQ multiplex PCR, the repertoire was profiled, and TCRdb retains in-frame clones only, with some absent. The table has around 85,000 clones, less than 85% seen once. This sample is part of a study of cytomegalovirus exposure and HLA in healthy donors. The CDR3 length is 14 residues. The ends were cut back, 0 bases at V and 2 bases at J, with 8 bases in the middle. Per germline, CDR1 SGHTS and CDR2 YDEGEE. Findings of the study overall: In a later analysis, at a false discovery rate of 0.05, some 15,000 TCR beta sequences were associated with HLA alleles. Accurate prediction of HLA-A and HLA-B alleles (for most subjects) was reportedly achieved from TCR beta sequences.

This chain uses TRBV5-8 with TRBJ1-2; D gene ambiguous. The TCR was taken from a male donor in good health and CMV-seronegative. The specimen was PBMCs. CDR3 sequence reads: CASSLARINYGYTF. DNA of the CDR3: TGTGCCAGCAGCTTGGCCAGGATCAACTATGGCTACACCTTC.